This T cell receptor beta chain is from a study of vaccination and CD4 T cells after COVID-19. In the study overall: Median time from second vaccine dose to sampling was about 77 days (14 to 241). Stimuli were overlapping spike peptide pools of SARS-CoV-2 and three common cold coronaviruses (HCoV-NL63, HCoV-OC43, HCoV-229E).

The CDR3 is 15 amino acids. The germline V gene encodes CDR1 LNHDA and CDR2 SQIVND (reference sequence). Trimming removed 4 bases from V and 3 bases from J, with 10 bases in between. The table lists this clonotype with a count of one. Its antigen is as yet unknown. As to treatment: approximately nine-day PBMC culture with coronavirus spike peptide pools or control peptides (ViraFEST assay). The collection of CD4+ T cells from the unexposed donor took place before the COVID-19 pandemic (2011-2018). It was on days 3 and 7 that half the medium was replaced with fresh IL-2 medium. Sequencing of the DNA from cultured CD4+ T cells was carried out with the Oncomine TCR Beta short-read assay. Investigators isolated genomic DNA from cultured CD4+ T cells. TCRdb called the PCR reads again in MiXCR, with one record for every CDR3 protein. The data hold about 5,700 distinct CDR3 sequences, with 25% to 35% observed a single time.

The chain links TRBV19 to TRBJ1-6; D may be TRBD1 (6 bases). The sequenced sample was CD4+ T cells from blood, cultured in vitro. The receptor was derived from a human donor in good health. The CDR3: CASSTGTLYNSPLHF. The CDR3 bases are TGTGCCAGTAGTACCGGGACACTCTATAATTCACCCCTCCACTTT.